The 8 T cell receptor beta chains in this list originate from one sample, sequenced in a study of Graves' ophthalmopathy and Graves' hyperthyroidism. RNA transcripts were the template, and TCR beta CDR3 regions were amplified from them. An opening RT-PCR round employed HTBI primers and preceded a second-round multiplex PCR. TCRdb re-analysed the multiplex PCR reads in MiXCR, keeping a single row per CDR3 protein. This table holds just over 600,000 distinct CDR3 sequences, 22% found once. The material sequenced was peripheral blood. Receptor source: a woman under 30 with stable Graves' hyperthyroidism. Some clones in this sample may be carry-over from other donors' samples.

This clonotype was seen many times. CDR3 residues: CSPGGGYTF. Here the CDR3 DNA reads TGCAGTCCCGGGGGTGGCTACACCTTC. The V and J genes are TRBV20-1 and TRBJ1-2; TRBD1 is a possible D gene (5 bases). V was pared by 8 bases and J by 7 bases, with 8 bases between. The length of the CDR3 is 9 residues. Germline V lookup: CDR1 DFQATT, CDR2 SNEGSKA (reference sequence).

The rearrangement uses TRBV6-1 and TRBJ2-7; D unclear. The CDR3 is 13 residues long. Germline CDR1 is MNHNS and CDR2 is SASEGT. V lost 7 bases to trimming and J lost 6 bases, with 16 bases between them. CDR3 nucleotides: TGTGCCAGCAATCATAGAGGTAGTAGCGAGCAGTACTTC. Translation: CASNHRGSSEQYF.

The V call is TRBV2, the J call TRBJ1-2; no clear D gene. CDR3 length: 10 residues. Trimming removed 8 bases from V and 8 bases from J, with 9 bases in between. Germline-derived CDR1 and CDR2 are SNHLY and FYNNEI. DNA of the CDR3: TGTGCCAGCCTGGGCGAGGGCTACACCTTC. Its protein product is CASLGEGYTF.

This clonotype was picked up many times. The chain has TRBV5-1 and TRBJ2-2; D unclear. The CDR3 sequence is 15 residues long. Germline V gene sequence: CDR1 SGHRS, CDR2 YFSETQ. The V and J ends lost 4 bases and 8 bases respectively, with 18 bases between them. The CDR3: CASSPTGPTSGELFF. As DNA, the CDR3 is TGCGCCAGCAGCCCAACTGGGCCTACGTCAGGGGAGCTGTTTTTT. Based on the CDR3 plus reference TRBV5-1 and TRBJ2-2, the full variable domain is KAGVTQTPRYLIKTRGQQVTLSCSPISGHRSVSWYQQTPGQGLQFLFEYFSETQRNKGNFPGRFSGRQFSNSRSEMNVSTLELGDSALYLCASSPTGPTSGELFFGEGSRLTVL.

This chain links TRBV15 with TRBJ1-2; 7 nucleotides line up with TRBD1. In germline, CDR1 is LNHNV, CDR2 YYDKDF (reference sequence). Trimming cost V 5 bases and J 8 bases; bases outside gene matches: 17. The CDR3 loop spans 16 amino acids. The CDR3 spells CATSRTFDRASGGYTF. CDR3 DNA sequence: TGTGCCACCAGCCGGACATTCGACAGGGCCAGCGGAGGCTACACCTTC.

In this sample, this clonotype turned up many times. The genes are TRBV6-2 or TRBV6-3 and TRBJ2-7; 9 bases are shared with TRBD2. CDR3 length equals 15 residues. V lost 6 bases, J lost 0 bases, and 6 bases stayed unmatched. Germline CDR1 reads MNHEY; CDR2 reads SVGEGT. The CDR3 sequence: CASSPGTSSSYEQYF. CDR3 DNA: TGTGCCAGCAGCCCCGGGACTAGCTCCTCCTACGAGCAGTACTTC.

V is TRBV6-2 or TRBV6-3 and J is TRBJ2-7, with 11 bases that match TRBD1. The trim removed 6 bases at V and 3 bases at J, leaving 19 bases unmatched. The CDR3 runs 19 residues. Germline CDR1 and CDR2: MNHEY and SVGEGT. CDR3 sequence reads: CASSHGQGTGGRRDYEQYF. The CDR3 coding sequence is TGTGCCAGCAGCCACGGTCAGGGGACAGGGGGTCGAAGGGACTACGAGCAGTACTTC.

This clonotype was picked up many times. The chain combines TRBV6-1 with TRBJ2-5; unclear D gene. Germline CDR1 MNHNS, CDR2 SASEGT. The CDR3 is made up of 14 amino acids. Trimming shortened V by 2 bases and J by 4 bases, and 11 bases separated the two germline ends. The CDR3 reads CASSELVRAETQYF. The CDR3 region has the DNA TGTGCCAGCAGTGAACTAGTTCGCGCAGAGACCCAGTACTTC.